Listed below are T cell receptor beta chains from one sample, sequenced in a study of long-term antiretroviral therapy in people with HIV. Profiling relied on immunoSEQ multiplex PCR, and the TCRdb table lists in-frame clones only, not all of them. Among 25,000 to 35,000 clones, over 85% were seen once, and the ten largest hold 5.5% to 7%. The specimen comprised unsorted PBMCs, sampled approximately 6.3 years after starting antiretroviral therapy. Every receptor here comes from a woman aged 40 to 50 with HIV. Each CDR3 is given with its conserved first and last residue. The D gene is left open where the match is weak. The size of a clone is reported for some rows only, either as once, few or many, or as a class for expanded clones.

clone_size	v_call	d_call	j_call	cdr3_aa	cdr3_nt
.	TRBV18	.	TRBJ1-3	CASSPQVNAGNTIYF	TGTGCCAGCTCACCACAGGTCAATGCTGGAAACACCATATATTTT
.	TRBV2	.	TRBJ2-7	CAVTGMDSYEQYF	TGTGCCGTAACAGGGATGGACTCCTACGAGCAGTACTTC
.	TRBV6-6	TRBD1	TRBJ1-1	CASRSGQLYQNTEAFF	TGTGCCAGCAGGTCGGGACAGCTTTACCAGAACACTGAAGCTTTCTTT
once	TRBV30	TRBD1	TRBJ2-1	CAWVKGAGEQFF	TGTGCCTGGGTTAAGGGGGCGGGTGAGCAGTTCTTC
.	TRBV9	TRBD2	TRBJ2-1	CASSVVAGGRNEQFF	TGTGCCAGCAGCGTAGTAGCGGGGGGGAGGAATGAGCAGTTCTTC
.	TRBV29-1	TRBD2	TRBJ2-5	CSVLRLAGAQETQYF	TGCAGCGTTCTGAGACTAGCGGGGGCCCAAGAGACCCAGTACTTC
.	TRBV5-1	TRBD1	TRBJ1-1	CASSPHAGTENTEAFF	TGCGCCAGCAGCCCGCACGCCGGGACAGAGAACACTGAAGCTTTCTTT
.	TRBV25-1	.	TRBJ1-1	CASTFPNNAVNTEAFF	TGTGCCAGCACTTTCCCTAATAACGCGGTGAACACTGAAGCTTTCTTT
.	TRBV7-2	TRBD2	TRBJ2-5	CASSSGLAGVETQYF	TGTGCCAGCAGCTCGGGACTAGCGGGGGTTGAGACCCAGTACTTC
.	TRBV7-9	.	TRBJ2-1	CASSLSYGDLGDEQFF	TGTGCCAGCAGCTTAAGTTACGGGGACTTAGGGGATGAGCAGTTCTTC
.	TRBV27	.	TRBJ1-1	CASSLSGQVDTEAFF	TGTGCCAGCAGTTTATCGGGTCAGGTGGACACTGAAGCTTTCTTT
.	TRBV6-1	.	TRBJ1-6	CASSEPSGYYNSPLHF	TGTGCCAGCAGTGAACCCTCAGGGTACTATAATTCACCCCTCCACTTT
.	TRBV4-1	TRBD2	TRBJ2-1	CASSQGLAGGEEQFF	TGCGCCAGCAGCCAAGGACTAGCGGGGGGGGAGGAGCAGTTCTTC
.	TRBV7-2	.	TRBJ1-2	CASSLGRWGYTF	TGTGCCAGCAGCTTAGGGCGATGGGGCTACACCTTC
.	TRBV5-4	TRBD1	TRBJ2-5	CASSYRDRQETQYF	TGTGCCAGCAGCTACCGGGACAGACAAGAGACCCAGTACTTC
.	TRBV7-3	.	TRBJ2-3	CASSLNSPGILGDTQYF	TGTGCCAGCAGCTTAAATAGTCCCGGGATCCTGGGCGATACGCAGTATTTT
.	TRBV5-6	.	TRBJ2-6	CASSPRTASSGANVLTF	TGTGCCAGCAGCCCACGGACAGCCAGCTCTGGGGCCAACGTCCTGACTTTC
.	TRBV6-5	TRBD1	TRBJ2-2	CASSYQGANTGELFF	TGTGCCAGCAGTTATCAGGGGGCGAACACCGGGGAGCTGTTTTTT
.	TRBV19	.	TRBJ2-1	CASSISDLANEQFF	TGTGCCAGTAGTATAAGTGACTTAGCCAATGAGCAGTTCTTC
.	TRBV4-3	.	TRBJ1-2	CASSQERAALYGYTF	TGCGCCAGCAGCCAAGAACGAGCAGCGCTCTATGGCTACACCTTC
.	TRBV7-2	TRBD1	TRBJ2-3	CASSLDRAKDTQYF	TGTGCCAGCAGCTTGGACAGGGCCAAAGATACGCAGTATTTT
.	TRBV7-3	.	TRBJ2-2	CASSAGTATGELFF	TGTGCCAGCAGTGCCGGGACCGCGACCGGGGAGCTGTTTTTT
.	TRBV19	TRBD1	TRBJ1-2	CASSAEGQGVYGYTF	TGTGCCAGTAGTGCAGAGGGACAGGGGGTTTATGGCTACACCTTC
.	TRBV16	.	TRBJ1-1	CASSQSRGDTEAFF	TGTGCCAGCAGCCAATCGCGGGGGGACACTGAAGCTTTCTTT
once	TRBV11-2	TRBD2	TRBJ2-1	CATYSGKDNEQFF	TGTGCCACCTATAGCGGGAAAGACAATGAGCAGTTCTTC
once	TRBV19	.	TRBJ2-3	CASSIDLSGTDTQYF	TGTGCCAGTAGTATAGATCTATCCGGGACAGATACGCAGTATTTT
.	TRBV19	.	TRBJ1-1	CASSRYGAAEAFF	TGTGCCAGTAGCAGGTACGGGGCAGCTGAAGCTTTCTTT
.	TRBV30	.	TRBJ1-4	CAWSVPYGNEKLFF	TGTGCCTGGAGTGTACCGTATGGGAATGAAAAACTGTTTTTT
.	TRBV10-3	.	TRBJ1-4	CAISDPGTENEKLFF	TGTGCCATCAGTGACCCCGGGACGGAGAATGAAAAACTGTTTTTT
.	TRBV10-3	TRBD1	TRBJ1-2	CAISSTTGDYGYTF	TGTGCCATCAGTTCTACAACAGGGGACTATGGCTACACCTTC
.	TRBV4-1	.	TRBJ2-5	CASSGVGMETQYF	TGCGCCAGCAGCGGGGTCGGTATGGAGACCCAGTACTTC
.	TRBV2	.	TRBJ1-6	CASNPRRAGGGSPLHF	TGTGCCAGCAACCCCCGCAGAGCGGGGGGAGGTTCACCCCTCCACTTT
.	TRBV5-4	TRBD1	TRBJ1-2	CASSTRTGGVGGYTF	TGTGCCAGCAGCACCCGGACAGGGGGCGTGGGTGGCTACACCTTC
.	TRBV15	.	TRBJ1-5	CATRGGYYSNQPQHF	TGTGCCACCCGCGGGGGTTATTATAGCAATCAGCCCCAGCATTTT
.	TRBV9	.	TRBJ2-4	CASSVGGGAAPKNIQYF	TGTGCCAGCAGCGTAGGAGGAGGGGCTGCCCCCAAAAACATTCAGTACTTC
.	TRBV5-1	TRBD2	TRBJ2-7	CASSLASGGNAYEQYF	TGCGCCAGCAGCTTGGCCAGCGGGGGGAATGCCTACGAGCAGTACTTC
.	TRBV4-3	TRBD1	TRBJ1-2	CASSPQGGPSSNYGYTF	TGCGCCAGCAGCCCTCAGGGGGGACCCTCCTCTAACTATGGCTACACCTTC
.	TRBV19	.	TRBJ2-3	CASSRNRARDFSSTDTQYF	TGTGCCAGTAGTAGGAATAGGGCACGGGACTTCTCTAGCACAGATACGCAGTATTTT
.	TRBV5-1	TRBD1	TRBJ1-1	CASSYRGTVMNTEAFF	TGCGCCAGCAGCTATCGAGGGACAGTGATGAACACTGAAGCTTTCTTT
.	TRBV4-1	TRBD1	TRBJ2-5	CASSLGQGARETQYF	TGCGCCAGCAGCCTGGGACAGGGGGCGAGAGAGACCCAGTACTTC
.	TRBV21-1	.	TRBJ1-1	CASSPSLTGQAFF	TGTGCCAGCAGCCCAAGCCTGACAGGGCAAGCTTTCTTT
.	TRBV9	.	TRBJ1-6	CASSAPAIDDNSPLHF	TGTGCCAGCAGCGCCCCCGCGATCGACGACAATTCACCCCTCCACTTT
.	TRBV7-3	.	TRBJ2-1	CASSAPGTDNEQFF	TGTGCCAGCTCCGCCCCCGGGACGGACAATGAGCAGTTCTTC
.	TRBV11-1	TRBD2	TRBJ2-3	CASTPKLAGLADTQYF	TGTGCCAGCACCCCGAAGCTAGCGGGTCTAGCAGATACGCAGTATTTT
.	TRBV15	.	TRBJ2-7	CATSRALGVAGGRPEQYF	TGTGCCACCAGCAGAGCCCTGGGCGTCGCCGGGGGGCGGCCCGAGCAGTACTTC
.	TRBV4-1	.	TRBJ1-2	CASSQDREGRNGYTF	TGCGCCAGCAGCCAAGATCGTGAAGGGAGGAACGGCTACACCTTC
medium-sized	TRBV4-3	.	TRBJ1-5	CASSQDFGSNQPQHF	TGCGCCAGCAGCCAAGATTTCGGTAGCAATCAGCCCCAGCATTTT
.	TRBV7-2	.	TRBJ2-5	CASSLGGQETQYF	TGTGCCAGCAGCCTTGGGGGGCAAGAGACCCAGTACTTC
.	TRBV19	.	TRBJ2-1	CASSISKSYNEQFF	TGTGCCAGTAGTATCTCAAAGTCCTACAATGAGCAGTTCTTC
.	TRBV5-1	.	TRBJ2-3	CASSSGRSRDTQYF	TGCGCCAGCAGCTCCGGACGAAGTCGCGATACGCAGTATTTT
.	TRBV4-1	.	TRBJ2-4	CASSQGGKTPDGKNIQYF	TGCGCCAGCAGCCAAGGAGGGAAGACGCCAGACGGAAAAAACATTCAGTACTTC
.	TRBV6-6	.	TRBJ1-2	CASTIDRSYGYTF	TGTGCCAGCACCATCGACAGGAGCTATGGCTACACCTTC
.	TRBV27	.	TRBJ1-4	CASSLSGAGEKLFF	TGTGCCAGCAGTTTATCGGGGGCAGGGGAAAAACTGTTTTTT
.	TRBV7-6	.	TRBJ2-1	CASSLGFSSAGNEQFF	TGTGCCAGCAGCTTAGGGTTTTCTAGCGCGGGCAATGAGCAGTTCTTC
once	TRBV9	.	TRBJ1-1	CASSEPGGVSLPMNTEAFF	TGTGCCAGCAGCGAGCCCGGGGGGGTTTCCCTCCCGATGAACACTGAAGCTTTCTTT
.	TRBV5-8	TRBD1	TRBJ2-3	CASRAGTGGAADTQYF	TGTGCCAGCAGGGCGGGAACAGGGGGCGCCGCAGATACGCAGTATTTT
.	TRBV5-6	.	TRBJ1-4	CASSLGREKLFF	TGTGCCAGCAGCTTGGGGAGAGAAAAACTGTTTTTT
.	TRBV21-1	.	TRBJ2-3	CASSQREGSSPYF	TGTGCCAGCAGCCAAAGGGAGGGGTCCTCCCCGTATTTT
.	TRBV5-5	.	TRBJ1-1	CASSPGTVNTEAFF	TGTGCCAGCAGCCCCGGGACCGTCAACACTGAAGCTTTCTTT
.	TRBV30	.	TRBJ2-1	CAWQDGGGHNEQFF	TGTGCCTGGCAAGACGGCGGGGGCCACAATGAGCAGTTCTTC